The present TCR beta chain was sequenced within a study of blood T cell repertoires in COVID-19. The overall study: Sites in the United States, Italy and Spain provided acute and convalescent COVID-19 samples.

The V gene lost 4 bases and the J gene lost 5 bases, with 15 bases spanning the gap. This CDR3 spans 14 amino acids. Looked up from germline, CDR1 is SGHDN and CDR2 is FVKESK. The assay was immunoSEQ multiplex PCR, and TCRdb's table has in-frame clones only and misses some. Among 150,000 to 200,000 clones, roughly 90% were seen once, and the ten largest hold approximately 7%. This TCR came from a woman between 45 and 65 years old who had recovered from COVID-19. The rearrangement uses TRBV14 and TRBJ2-7; tentatively, D is TRBD2 (5 bases). Material: PBMCs or T cells enriched from blood (not recorded which). DNA of the CDR3: TGTGCCAGCAGCCCGGACTCCTTCCCTCACGAGCAGTACTTC. It codes for CASSPDSFPHEQYF.